What follows is one TCR beta chain and its context. Trimming pared 4 bases from V and 4 bases from J, leaving 8 bases between. There are 13 residues in the CDR3. Germline lookup yields CDR1 SEHNR and CDR2 FQNEAQ (reference sequence). This sample stems from a study of control samples from healthy donors and cancer patients. Assay used: immunoSEQ multiplex PCR; TCRdb lists only in-frame clones, some missing. The table has 100,000 to 150,000 clones, approximately 92% seen once. Sequenced: PBMCs. The chain carries TRBV7-9 and TRBJ1-3, with D unresolved. The receptor was derived from a man aged 80 or over with head and neck cancer. The CDR3 protein is CASSSGPGNTIYF. The CDR3 DNA is TGTGCCAGCAGCTCCGGTCCCGGAAACACCATATATTTT.